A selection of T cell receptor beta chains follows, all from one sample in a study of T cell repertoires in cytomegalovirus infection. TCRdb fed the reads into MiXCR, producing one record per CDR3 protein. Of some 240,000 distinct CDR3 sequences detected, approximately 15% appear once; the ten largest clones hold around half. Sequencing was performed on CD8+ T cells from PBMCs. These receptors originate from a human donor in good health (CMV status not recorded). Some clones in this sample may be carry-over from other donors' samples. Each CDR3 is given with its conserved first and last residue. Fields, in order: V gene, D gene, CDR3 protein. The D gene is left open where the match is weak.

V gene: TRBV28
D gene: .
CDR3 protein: CASSLATVTGELFF

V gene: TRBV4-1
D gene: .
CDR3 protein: CASSQEGETEAFF

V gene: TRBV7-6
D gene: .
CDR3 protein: CASSLAGTAFNEQFF

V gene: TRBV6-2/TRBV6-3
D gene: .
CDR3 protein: CASSYQNGDLIYEQYF

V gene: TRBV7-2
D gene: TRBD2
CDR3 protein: CASSSSGGAADTQYF

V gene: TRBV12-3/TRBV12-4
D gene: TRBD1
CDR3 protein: CASGPGTGGSEQYF

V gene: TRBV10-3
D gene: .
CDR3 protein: CAIKPDVHEQYF

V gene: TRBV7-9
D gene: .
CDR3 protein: CASSLGGASPLHF

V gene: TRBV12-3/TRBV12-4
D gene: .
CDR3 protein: CASSLGYGDTQYF

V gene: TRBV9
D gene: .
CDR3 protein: CASSPPVSNTGELFF

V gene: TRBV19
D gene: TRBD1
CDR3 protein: CASSQGATGYTF

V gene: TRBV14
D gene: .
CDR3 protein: CASSPARGGYTF

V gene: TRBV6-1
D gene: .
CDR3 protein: CASAPGRDQETQYF

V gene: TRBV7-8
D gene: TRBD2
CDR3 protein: CASSPGAGAPFF

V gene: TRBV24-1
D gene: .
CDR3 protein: CATSDPDSNTEAFF

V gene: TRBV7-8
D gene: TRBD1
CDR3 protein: CASTYRDRGGDTQYF

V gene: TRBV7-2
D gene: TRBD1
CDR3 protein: CASSLAGRTGVDEAFF

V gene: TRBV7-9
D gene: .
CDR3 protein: CASSLTPDRNNEQFF

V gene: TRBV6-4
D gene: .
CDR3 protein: CASSVFPGSSEQFF

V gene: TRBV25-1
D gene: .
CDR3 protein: CASSSGLLPYGYTF

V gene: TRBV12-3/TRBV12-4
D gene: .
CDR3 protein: CASNHPDWLETQYF

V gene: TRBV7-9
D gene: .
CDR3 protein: CASSLSSEKLFF